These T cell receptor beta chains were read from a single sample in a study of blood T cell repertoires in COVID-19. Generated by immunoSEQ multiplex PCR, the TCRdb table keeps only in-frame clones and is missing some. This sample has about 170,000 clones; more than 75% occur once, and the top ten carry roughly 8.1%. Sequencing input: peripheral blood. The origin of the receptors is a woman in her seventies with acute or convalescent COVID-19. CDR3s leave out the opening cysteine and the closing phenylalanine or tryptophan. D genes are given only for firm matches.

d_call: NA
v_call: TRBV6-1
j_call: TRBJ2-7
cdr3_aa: ASSEALGVIYEQY

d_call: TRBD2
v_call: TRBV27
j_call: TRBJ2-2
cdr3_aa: ASSLWTSGNTGELF

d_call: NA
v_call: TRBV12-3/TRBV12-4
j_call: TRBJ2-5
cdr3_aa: ASAASRETQY

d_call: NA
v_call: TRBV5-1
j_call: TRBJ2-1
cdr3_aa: ASSLDGTAYNEQF

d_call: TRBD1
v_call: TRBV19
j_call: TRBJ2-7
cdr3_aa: ASTERTGDEQY

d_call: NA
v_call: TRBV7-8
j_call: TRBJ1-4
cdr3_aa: ASSLGNRALKEKLF

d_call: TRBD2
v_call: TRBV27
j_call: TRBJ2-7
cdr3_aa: ASSLYGGGDYSYEQY

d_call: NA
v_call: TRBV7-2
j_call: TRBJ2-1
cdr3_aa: ASSLRDTRVSNEQF

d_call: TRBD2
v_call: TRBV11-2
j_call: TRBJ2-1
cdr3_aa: ASSLVGGRHTYNEQF

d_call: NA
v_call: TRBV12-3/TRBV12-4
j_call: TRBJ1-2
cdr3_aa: ASSFPGYGYT

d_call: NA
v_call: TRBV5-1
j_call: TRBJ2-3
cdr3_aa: ASREAPSRSDTQY

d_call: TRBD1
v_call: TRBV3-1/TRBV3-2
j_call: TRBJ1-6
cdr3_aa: ASSRTGTGNSPLH

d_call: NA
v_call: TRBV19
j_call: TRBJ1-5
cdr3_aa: ASSIRAGNQPQH

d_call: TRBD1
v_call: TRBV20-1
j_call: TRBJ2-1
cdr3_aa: SASQDRVV

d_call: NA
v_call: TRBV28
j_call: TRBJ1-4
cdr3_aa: ASSLVGADEKLF

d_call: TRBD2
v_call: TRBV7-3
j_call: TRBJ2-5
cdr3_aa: ASSSRGGTHQETQY

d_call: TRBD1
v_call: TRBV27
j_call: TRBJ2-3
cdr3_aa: ASSLSYRGSSTDTQY

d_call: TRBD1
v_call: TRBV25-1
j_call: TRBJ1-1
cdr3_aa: ASSALTGGNTEAF

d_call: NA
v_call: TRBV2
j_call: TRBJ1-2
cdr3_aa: ASRTDRYT

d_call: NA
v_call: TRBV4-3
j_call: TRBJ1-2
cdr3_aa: ASSQGHSLRGYGYT

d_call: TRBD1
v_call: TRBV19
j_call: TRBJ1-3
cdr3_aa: ASSPFYRGEPGNTIY

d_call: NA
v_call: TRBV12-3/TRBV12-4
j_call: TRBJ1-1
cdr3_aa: ASSLPGNTEAF

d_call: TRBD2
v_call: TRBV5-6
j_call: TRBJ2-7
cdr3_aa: ASSFNGGAPWVEQY

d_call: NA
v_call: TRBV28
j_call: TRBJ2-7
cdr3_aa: ASSLRGGSYEQY

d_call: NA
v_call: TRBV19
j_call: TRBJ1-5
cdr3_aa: ATSDRGIGNQPQH

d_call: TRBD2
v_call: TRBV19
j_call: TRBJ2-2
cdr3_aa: ASSMVGLAGGLDTGELF

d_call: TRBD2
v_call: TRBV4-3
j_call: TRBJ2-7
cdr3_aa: ASSQELGLAAYEQY